Included here is one TCR beta chain sequence, with context. This sample was included in a study of OX40 agonist ivuxolimab in advanced cancers. For the study at large: It was ivuxolimab, an agonistic anti-OX40 (CD134) antibody, that patients were treated with. Averaging roughly 60 years in age, with a range of roughly 20 to 90, the cohort was 82.7% male. Each dose-escalation patient presented with hepatocellular carcinoma, melanoma, renal cell or head and neck cancer.

Repertoires were generated with immunoSEQ multiplex PCR, while TCRdb's copy carries only in-frame clones and drops some. The sample shows over 80,000 clones, around 85% of them seen only once. Trimming removed 4 bases from V and 0 bases from J, with 7 bases in between. CDR1 GTSNPN and CDR2 SVGIG come from the germline V gene (reference sequence). The CDR3 has 14 residues. The clonotype originates from an adult with an advanced solid tumor such as melanoma, head and neck, liver or kidney cancer. This rearrangement joins TRBV30 to TRBJ2-6, with unresolved D. Sequences were derived from CD4+ or CD8+ T cells sorted from blood, sampled in a trial of the OX40 agonist ivuxolimab. CDR3 sequence reads: CAWNPFSGANVLTF. The DNA for the CDR3 is TGTGCCTGGAATCCCTTCTCTGGGGCCAACGTCCTGACTTTC.